The next 13 T cell receptor beta chains were all read from a single sample in a study of blood T cell repertoires in COVID-19. Data came from immunoSEQ multiplex PCR; TCRdb stores just in-frame clones and leaves some out. The sample lists about 150,000 clones; over 80% were seen once. Sequencing was performed on peripheral blood. All receptors come from a man between 25 and 39 years old with COVID-19, enrolled during active disease.

The V and J genes are TRBV19 and TRBJ2-4, with 8 bases fitting TRBD2. V lost 3 bases, J lost 7 bases, and 20 bases stayed unmatched. The CDR3 consists of 19 residues. CDR1 is LNHDA and CDR2 is SQIVND in the germline V gene (reference sequence). CDR3 region: CASSISGPGTRGLGNIQYF. CDR3 DNA: TGTGCCAGTAGTATTTCGGGTCCCGGGACTAGGGGTCTAGGTAACATTCAGTACTTC.

The V call is TRBV2, the J call TRBJ2-7; a possible D gene is TRBD2 (6 bases). Trimming pared 7 bases from V and 0 bases from J, leaving 13 bases between. CDR3 size: 14 residues. The germline V gene has CDR1 SNHLY and CDR2 FYNNEI. CDR3 nucleotides: TGTGCCAGCAACCGACTAGGGAGCTCCTACGAGCAGTACTTC. Amino acids: CASNRLGSSYEQYF.

The chain recombines TRBV27 with TRBJ1-2, with 7 bases that match TRBD1. Looked up from germline, CDR1 is MNHEY and CDR2 is SMNVEV (reference sequence). This CDR3 region has 14 residues. With V trimmed by 3 bases and J by 6 bases, 7 bases remained unmatched. The DNA of the CDR3 is TGTGCCAGCAGTTTCCGGCAGGGGGAGGATGGCTACACCTTC. Protein sequence: CASSFRQGEDGYTF.

This chain uses TRBV19 with TRBJ1-1; 7 bases agree with TRBD1. CDR3 size: 15 residues. Germline V CDR1 and CDR2: LNHDA, SQIVND (reference sequence). Trimming removed 9 bases from V and 1 base from J; junction bases left unmatched: 11. CDR3 nucleotide sequence: TGTGCCAGCGTAAGGACAGGACGACCGAACACTGAAGCTTTCTTT. Protein product: CASVRTGRPNTEAFF.

The chain combines TRBV18 with TRBJ1-5, with 10 bases lining up with TRBD1. V lost 2 bases, J lost 6 bases, and 10 bases stayed unmatched. Germline V gene sequence: CDR1 KGHSH, CDR2 LQKENI. The CDR3 covers 17 residues. DNA for the CDR3: TGTGCCAGCTCACCAGCCCCTCGGACAGGGGGTAGTCAGCCCCAGCATTTT. Translated, it gives CASSPAPRTGGSQPQHF.

CDR3 nucleotides: TGTGCCAGCAGCACCACCACAGAGAACACTGAAGCTTTCTTT. This translates into CASSTTTENTEAFF. This chain connects TRBV7-9 to TRBJ1-1; D gene ambiguous. Trimming took off 5 bases at V and 1 base at J, with 11 bases between the two ends. The CDR3 is made up of 14 amino acids. Germline lookup yields CDR1 SEHNR and CDR2 FQNEAQ (reference sequence).

V usage is TRBV4-1 and J usage is TRBJ1-1; D call uncertain. Trimming left V 8 bases short and J 3 bases short, with 16 bases between. This CDR3 contains 14 residues. Germline V gives CDR1 MGHRA, CDR2 YSYEKL. Here the CDR3 reads CASARGGPDTEAFF. As DNA, the CDR3 is TGCGCCAGCGCCCGGGGAGGGCCCGACACTGAAGCTTTCTTT.

This chain joins TRBV11-3 and TRBJ2-7, with no clear D. V was cut by 4 bases and J by 3 bases, with 10 bases left in between. Germline V gene sequence: CDR1 SGHNT, CDR2 YENEEA. This CDR3 has 13 residues. The CDR3 region has the DNA TGTGCCAGCAGCTCTTACGACAACTACGAGCAGTACTTC. It translates to CASSSYDNYEQYF.

The chain has TRBV28 and TRBJ2-5; 10 bases line up with TRBD2. Germline CDR1 and CDR2: MDHEN and SYDVKM. Trimming at V came to 5 bases and at J to 1 base, leaving 13 bases not matched to a gene. The CDR3 length is 18 residues. CDR3 sequence (DNA): TGTGCCAGCAGTACCGCCCGCCTAGCGGGAGTCCTCCAAGAGACCCAGTACTTC. This encodes CASSTARLAGVLQETQYF. The whole variable domain, filled in from reference TRBV28 and TRBJ2-5, reads DVKVTQSSRYLVKRTGEKVFLECVQDMDHENMFWYRQDPGLGLRLIYFSYDVKMKEKGDIPEGYSVSREKKERFSLILESASTNQTSMYLCASSTARLAGVLQETQYFGPGTRLLVL.

The chain carries TRBV4-1 and TRBJ2-3; D is unclear. Trimming left V 4 bases short and J 0 bases short, with 14 bases between. Germline CDR1 is MGHRA and CDR2 is YSYEKL. The CDR3 is 16 amino acids. This chain's CDR3 is CASSLQLSVSTDTQYF. CDR3 nucleotides: TGCGCCAGCAGCCTACAACTGAGCGTGAGCACAGATACGCAGTATTTT.

This sequence joins TRBV30 and TRBJ2-7; possibly TRBD2 for D (6 bases). Germline V gene data show CDR1 as GTSNPN and CDR2 as SVGIG (reference sequence). The CDR3 is made up of 12 amino acids. V lost 1 base to trimming and J lost 6 bases, with 10 bases between them. The CDR3 is CAWSAAGPEQYF. The CDR3 DNA follows: TGTGCCTGGAGTGCGGCGGGACCCGAGCAGTACTTC.

The chain couples TRBV12-3 or TRBV12-4 to TRBJ1-1; no definite D call. The V end lost 3 bases, the J end lost 4 bases, and 6 bases lay between the germline ends. CDR3 length: 12 residues. In nucleotides, the CDR3 is TGTGCCAGCAGTTTTCTTCTCACTGAAGCTTTCTTT. Residues: CASSFLLTEAFF.

The chain employs TRBV9 and TRBJ1-3; D perhaps matches TRBD1 (5 bases). Trimming took off 3 bases at V and 0 bases at J, with 13 bases between the two ends. There are 16 residues in the CDR3. CDR1 and CDR2 (germline): SGDLS, YYNGEE. The chain's CDR3 is CASSALGRGSGNTIYF. The CDR3 DNA reads TGTGCCAGCAGCGCCCTCGGGAGGGGCTCTGGAAACACCATATATTTT.